This TCR beta chain was captured by sequencing in a study of cytomegalovirus exposure and HLA in healthy donors. Whole-study context: Counted in an early data release were 75 million to 85 million unique TCRs from HLA-typed donors.

Both 60 Vbeta primers and 13 Jbeta primers went into the PCR. In the original workflow: Some 80 million unique TCR beta chains, 9 million to 14 million shared, were counted in a later analysis. Sequencing used immunoSEQ multiplex PCR; TCRdb keeps in-frame clones, though not all of them. The V and J calls and clone size are taken from that table; D and trimming were inferred from the DNA. This sample has about 180,000 clones; 60% to 85% occur once, and the top ten carry around 1.5%. CDR3 size: 13 residues. The V and J ends lost 0 bases and 6 bases respectively, with 8 bases between them. Germline values: CDR1 SGHRS, CDR2 YFSETQ. Comment on this clone: What it binds is unknown.

Study results and limitations: Analysis was carried out at a later point, and it linked a missense DCLRE1C variant to TCR beta V- and J-gene trimming. Researchers counted around 180 TCR beta chains as cytomegalovirus-associated.

The chain combines TRBV5-1 with TRBJ2-3; tentatively, D is TRBD2 (6 bases). The sequencing input was PBMCs. The receptor's source is a man between 18 and 29 years old in good health and CMV-seronegative. The CDR3 sequence is CASSLGAGDTQYF. In nucleotides, the CDR3 is TGCGCCAGCAGCTTGGGGGCGGGGGATACGCAGTATTTT.